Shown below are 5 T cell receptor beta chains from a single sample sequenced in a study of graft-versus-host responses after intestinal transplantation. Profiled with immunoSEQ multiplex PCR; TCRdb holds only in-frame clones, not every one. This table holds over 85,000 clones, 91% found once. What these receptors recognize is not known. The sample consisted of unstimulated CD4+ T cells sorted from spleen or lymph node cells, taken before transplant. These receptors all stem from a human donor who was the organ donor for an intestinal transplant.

The CDR3 reads CASSVFLAGAPGNTQYF. The CDR3 DNA follows: TGTGCCAGTAGTGTCTTTTTAGCGGGGGCCCCGGGGAATACGCAGTATTTT. This rearrangement joins TRBV19 to TRBJ2-3; TRBD2 aligns across 9 bases. V trimming: 5 bases; J trimming: 7 bases; junction bases outside the gene matches: 16. Looked up from germline, CDR1 is LNHDA and CDR2 is SQIVND (reference sequence). This CDR3 region has 17 residues. Filled out from reference TRBV19 and TRBJ2-3, the complete variable domain reads DGGITQSPKYLFRKEGQNVTLSCEQNLNHDAMYWYRQDPGQGLRLIYYSQIVNDFQKGDIAEGYSVSREKKESFPLTVTSAQKNPTAFYLCASSVFLAGAPGNTQYFGPGTRLTVL.

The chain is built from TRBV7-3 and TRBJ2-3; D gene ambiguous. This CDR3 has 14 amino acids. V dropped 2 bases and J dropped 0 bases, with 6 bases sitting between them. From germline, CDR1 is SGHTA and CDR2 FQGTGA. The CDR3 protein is CASSLYSSTDTQYF. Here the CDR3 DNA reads TGTGCCAGCAGCTTATACAGTAGCACAGATACGCAGTATTTT. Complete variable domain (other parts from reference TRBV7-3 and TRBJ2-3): GAGVSQTPSNKVTEKGKYVELRCDPISGHTALYWYRQSLGQGPEFLIYFQGTGAADDSGLPNDRFFAVRPEGSVSTLKIQRTERGDSAVYLCASSLYSSTDTQYFGPGTRLTVL.

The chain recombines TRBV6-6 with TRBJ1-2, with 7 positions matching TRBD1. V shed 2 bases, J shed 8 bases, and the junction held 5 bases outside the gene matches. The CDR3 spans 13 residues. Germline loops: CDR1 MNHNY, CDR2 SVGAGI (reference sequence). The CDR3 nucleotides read TGTGCCAGCAGTTACGTGGCAGGGGGAGGCTACACCTTC. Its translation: CASSYVAGGGYTF.

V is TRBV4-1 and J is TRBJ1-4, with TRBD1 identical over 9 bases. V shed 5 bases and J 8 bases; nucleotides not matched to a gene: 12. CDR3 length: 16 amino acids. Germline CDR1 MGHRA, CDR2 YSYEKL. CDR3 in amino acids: CASSELTGGALEKLFF. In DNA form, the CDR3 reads TGCGCCAGCAGCGAATTAACAGGGGGCGCGTTAGAAAAACTGTTTTTT.

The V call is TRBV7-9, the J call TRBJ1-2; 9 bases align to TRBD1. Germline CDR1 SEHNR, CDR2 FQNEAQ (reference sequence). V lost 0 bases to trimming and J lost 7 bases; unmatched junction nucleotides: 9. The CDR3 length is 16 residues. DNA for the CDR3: TGTGCCAGCAGCTTAGCAGGGACAGGGCCAGGGGCTGGCTACACCTTC. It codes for CASSLAGTGPGAGYTF.